This record covers a single T cell receptor (beta chain). Its antigen is not identified. This CDR3 has 15 amino acids. V was trimmed by 6 bases and J by 10 bases, leaving 19 bases between them. CDR1 is LNHDA and CDR2 is SQIVND in the germline V gene (reference sequence). 60 Vbeta and 13 Jbeta primers were used in PCR. Clones were read by immunoSEQ multiplex PCR, and TCRdb kept only the in-frame ones, dropping some. This sample has about 94,000 clones, with just under 80% found just once. These data originate in a study of cytomegalovirus exposure and HLA in healthy donors. General study points: Earlier results showed most TCR beta V segments being productive about 90% or about 30% of the time.

Sequenced sample: PBMCs. This chain connects TRBV19 to TRBJ1-6; perhaps TRBD1 as D (5 bases). The TCR comes from a woman between 35 and 50 years old in good health and CMV-seronegative. The CDR3, as DNA: TGTGCCAGTAGAGGGACTGATGGCGCCTACTCACCCCTCCACTTT. Translated, it gives CASRGTDGAYSPLHF.